These 29 T cell receptor beta chains originate from one sample sequenced in a study of molecular identifiers for immune sequencing clone quantification. TCRdb reprocessed the PCR reads via MiXCR and lists one record per CDR3 protein. This repertoire shows fewer than 100,000 distinct CDR3 sequences, around 23% found once; its top ten account for 1% to 1.2%. The sample was naive CD8+ T cells from blood, with Jurkat cell RNA spiked in. Subset: FACS-sorted CD8+CD4-CCR7+CD45RA+ naive T cells. Source of these receptors: a human donor in good health. Some libraries in this study had Jurkat cell RNA spiked in.

Regarding this clonotype: This may arise from a read error, as a much more abundant clone is one base away. This sequence joins TRBV7-9 and TRBJ2-7, with D possibly matching TRBD1 (6 bases). This CDR3 comprises 13 residues. Germline values: CDR1 SEHNR, CDR2 FQNEAQ (reference sequence). The CDR3 DNA sequence: TGTGCCAGCAGCTCCCCAGGGGAGTACGAGCGGTACTTC. It encodes CASSSPGEYERYF.

A word on this clonotype: A single base separates this from a much larger clone, so it may be a read error. The chain carries TRBV13 and TRBJ2-1, with 10 positions matching TRBD2. CDR3 length: 16 amino acids. The germline V gene encodes CDR1 PRHDT and CDR2 FYEKMQ (reference sequence). This CDR3 is CASSPQSGRADNGQFF. The CDR3 coding sequence is TGTGCCAGCAGCCCCCAAAGCGGGAGGGCCGACAATGGGCAGTTCTTC.

There are a few counts of this clonotype. The CDR3 does not close with the conserved phenylalanine or tryptophan, likely indicating a read error. The chain couples TRBV28 to TRBJ2-1; D gene uncertain. The germline V gene encodes CDR1 MDHEN and CDR2 SYDVKM. V was trimmed by 7 bases and J by 0 bases, leaving 19 bases between them. CDR3 size: 17 residues. CDR3 coding DNA: TGTGCCAGCAACGCCGATGTACCCTCAAGCTCCTACAATGAGCAGTTCTCC. This codes for CASNADVPSSSYNEQFS.

In its sample, this clonotype was seen many times. V gene TRBV9 combines with J gene TRBJ1-3, with a weak D call TRBD1 (5 bases). This CDR3 comprises 16 residues. Germline V gene sequence: CDR1 SGDLS, CDR2 YYNGEE. V lost 0 bases and J lost 4, with 14 bases in between. The DNA of the CDR3 is TGTGCCAGCAGCGTAGCCGGGACCGTAGCGGGAAACACCATATATTTT. It encodes CASSVAGTVAGNTIYF.

The chain is built from TRBV27 and TRBJ1-6; D uncertain. The CDR3 spans 12 residues. Looked up from germline, CDR1 is MNHEY and CDR2 is SMNVEV (reference sequence). Trimming removed 2 bases from V and 7 bases from J, with 3 bases in between. The CDR3 sequence is CASSLPNSPLHF. DNA for the CDR3: TGTGCCAGCAGTTTACCAAATTCACCCCTCCACTTT.

For this clonotype: A much larger clone lies one base from this, so it may be a read error. The rearrangement links TRBV6-5 to TRBJ2-7; D is unresolved. The CDR3 extends over 17 amino acids. Looked up from germline, CDR1 is MNHEY and CDR2 is SVGAGI. The CDR3: CASSINRPAEKTYGQYF. CDR3 coding DNA: TGTGCCAGCAGTATAAACCGGCCAGCAGAAAAAACCTACGGGCAGTACTTC.

This clonotype was seen only a few times. This sequence joins TRBV4-1 and TRBJ1-2, with D possibly matching TRBD1 (5 bases). Between the trimmed V and J ends, which lost 1 base and 4 bases, there was a span of 13 bases. Germline values: CDR1 MGHRA, CDR2 YSYEKL. The CDR3 is 15 amino acids. CDR3 protein: CASSQGPGNLYGYTF. CDR3 nucleotide sequence: TGCGCCAGCAGCCAAGGTCCAGGGAACCTCTATGGCTACACCTTC.

The rearrangement joins TRBV19 to TRBJ1-2; 9 nucleotides match TRBD1. V lost 5 bases and J lost 5; bases outside the gene matches: 6. The CDR3 spans 14 residues. Germline CDR1 LNHDA, CDR2 SQIVND (reference sequence). CDR3 amino acids: CASSSAGTGYGYTF. The CDR3 DNA is TGTGCCAGTAGTTCCGCCGGGACAGGGTATGGCTACACCTTC. Full variable domain (remainder filled in from reference TRBV19 and TRBJ1-2): DGGITQSPKYLFRKEGQNVTLSCEQNLNHDAMYWYRQDPGQGLRLIYYSQIVNDFQKGDIAEGYSVSREKKESFPLTVTSAQKNPTAFYLCASSSAGTGYGYTFGSGTRLTVV.

A remark on this clonotype: This may come from a read error, since a much larger clone is one base off. The chain recombines TRBV13 with TRBJ2-7, with unresolved D. CDR1 is PRHDT and CDR2 is FYEKMQ in the germline V gene (reference sequence). This CDR3 region has 16 residues. The CDR3 DNA reads as TGTGCCGGCAGCTTAGGCCCCGGGTCACTCTCCTACGAGCAGTACTTC. It yields the protein CAGSLGPGSLSYEQYF.

Many counts were recorded for this clonotype. The chain is built from TRBV6-5 and TRBJ2-3, with 7 bases identical to TRBD2. V dropped 0 bases and J dropped 5; count of bases not matched to a gene: 17. Germline V gene data show CDR1 as MNHEY and CDR2 as SVGAGI. The CDR3 runs 19 residues. The CDR3 nucleotides are TGTGCCAGCAGTTACTCGGAGGGGAGGGCTCGGATCGGAGGAGATACGCAGTATTTT. Protein: CASSYSEGRARIGGDTQYF.

This clonotype was detected many times. The chain links TRBV20-1 to TRBJ2-3; the match to TRBD2 covers 13 bases. Germline loops: CDR1 DFQATT, CDR2 SNEGSKA (reference sequence). The CDR3 runs to 19 residues. After removal of 5 bases from V and 3 bases from J, the junction contained 17 bases not matched to a gene. CDR3 protein: CSAEVAGGLAGEGTDTQYF. The CDR3 DNA is TGCAGTGCTGAGGTGGCGGGAGGACTAGCGGGAGAGGGAACAGATACGCAGTATTTT.

For this clonotype: A read error may be the cause here, since a much bigger clone is one base away. J is TRBJ2-3 and V is TRBV12-3 or TRBV12-4; D is undetermined. The CDR3 consists of 12 residues. The CDR3 DNA follows: TGTGCCAGCAGTCAGGCCACAGATACGCGGTATTTT. It yields the protein CASSQATDTRYF.

The J gene is TRBJ2-1, the V gene TRBV20-1, with TRBD2 matching 7 bases. The CDR3 totals 17 residues. CDR1 is DFQATT and CDR2 is SNEGSKA in the germline V gene (reference sequence). After removal of 0 bases from V and 2 bases from J, the junction contained 10 bases not matched to a gene. The CDR3 sequence: CSAREASGMSPYNEQFF. CDR3 DNA: TGCAGTGCTAGAGAAGCTAGCGGAATGAGCCCCTACAATGAGCAGTTCTTC.

This clonotype was detected ten times or more. V usage is TRBV6-1 and J usage is TRBJ2-3; 8 bases are shared with TRBD2. The germline V gene has CDR1 MNHNS and CDR2 SASEGT. With V trimmed by 0 bases and J by 1 base, 9 bases remained unmatched. CDR3 length: 18 amino acids. CDR3 in amino acids: CASSEAFRGAGGTDTQYF. In DNA, the CDR3 is TGTGCCAGCAGTGAAGCCTTCAGGGGAGCGGGGGGCACAGATACGCAGTATTTT.

The sample holds many counts of this clonotype. The V and J genes are TRBV11-2 and TRBJ2-7; 7 nucleotides agree with TRBD2. This CDR3 region has 19 residues. Germline V gene lookup returns CDR1 SGHAT and CDR2 FQNNGV. V gave up 5 bases and J gave up 6 bases; unmatched junction bases: 25. Written as DNA, the CDR3 is TGTGCCAGCAGCCTATCCGCCGGGCTAGCGGCGACATTTCCTGGCGAGCAGTACTTC. This codes for CASSLSAGLAATFPGEQYF.

Concerning this clonotype: This may be a read error: a much more frequent sequence differs by one nucleotide. The V and J genes are TRBV29-1 and TRBJ2-7, with D possibly matching TRBD2 (5 bases). CDR1 is SQVTM, CDR2 ANQGSEA, per germline. Trimming pared 3 bases from V and 2 bases from J, leaving 14 bases between. The CDR3 covers 14 residues. The CDR3 protein is CSVEVAGAAYEQYF. In DNA, the CDR3 is TGCAGCGTTGAGGTGGCGGGCGCCGCCTACGAGCAGTACTTC.

This clonotype was recorded many times. This sequence joins TRBV5-6 and TRBJ2-3, with D perhaps TRBD2 (5 bases). Trimming took off 0 bases at V and 0 bases at J, with 14 bases between the two ends. Germline V gives CDR1 SGHDT, CDR2 YYEEEE. CDR3 length equals 17 residues. The CDR3 protein is CASSLAGLNPSTDTQYF. CDR3 DNA: TGTGCCAGCAGCTTGGCTGGACTCAACCCTAGCACAGATACGCAGTATTTT.

This clonotype appeared many times. The V gene is TRBV19, the J gene TRBJ2-3, with TRBD2 identical over 14 bases. J was trimmed by 6 bases and V by 3 bases; bases with no gene match: 5. The CDR3 loop spans 16 amino acids. CDR1 LNHDA and CDR2 SQIVND come from the germline V gene (reference sequence). DNA of the CDR3: TGTGCCAGTAGTATTGGGGGGACTAGCGGGGGTGATACGCAGTATTTT. Residues: CASSIGGTSGGDTQYF.

This clonotype was seen at least ten times. The V gene is TRBV3-1, the J gene TRBJ2-4; 10 bases are a match to TRBD2. V shed 4 bases and J 1 base; nucleotides not matched to a gene: 4. Germline V gene data show CDR1 as LGHDT and CDR2 as YNNKEL (reference sequence). This CDR3 contains 16 residues. CDR3: CASSPNSGRAKNIQYF. In DNA form, the CDR3 reads TGTGCCAGCAGCCCCAATAGCGGGAGGGCCAAAAACATTCAGTACTTC.

This clonotype has only a few counts. The V gene is TRBV27, the J gene TRBJ2-7; 9 bases are shared with TRBD2. The germline CDR1 and CDR2 sequences are MNHEY and SMNVEV (reference sequence). The V and J ends lost 4 bases and 5 bases, in that order; junction bases with no gene match: 6. This CDR3 spans 14 amino acids. The CDR3 is CASSWREGLDEQYF. The CDR3 DNA sequence: TGTGCCAGCAGTTGGCGGGAGGGCCTCGACGAGCAGTACTTC.

In regard to this clonotype: This may stem from a read error, because a much larger clone lies one nucleotide away. V gene TRBV6-2 or TRBV6-3 combines with J gene TRBJ1-5, with a possible D match to TRBD1 (6 bases). Germline V gene data show CDR1 as MNHEY and CDR2 as SVGEGT. The CDR3 runs to 16 residues. CDR3: CASSYGRGEIRQPRHF. In DNA, the CDR3 is TGTGCCAGCAGTTACGGCAGGGGCGAGATTAGACAGCCCCGGCATTTT.

In its sample, this clonotype was seen many times. The chain recombines TRBV7-9 with TRBJ2-7; tentatively, D is TRBD2 (5 bases). Germline V gene lookup returns CDR1 SEHNR and CDR2 FQNEAQ (reference sequence). The CDR3 contains 13 residues. V was pared by 5 bases and J by 7 bases, with 15 bases between. CDR3 region: CASSLSSTGEQYF. The CDR3 coding sequence is TGTGCCAGCAGCCTCTCCTCAACGGGGGAGCAGTACTTC.

On this clonotype itself: A much larger clone differs by one base, so this may be a read error. V and J are TRBV4-2 and TRBJ2-7; weak D call: TRBD1 (5 bases). Per the germline V gene, CDR1 is LGHNA and CDR2 is YNFKEQ. The CDR3 loop spans 14 amino acids. The CDR3 sequence: CASSQGGLSYKQYF. CDR3 in DNA: TGTGCCAGCAGCCAAGGGGGCCTATCCTACAAGCAGTACTTC.

Turning to this clonotype: A much larger clone differs by one base, so this may be a read error. The chain combines TRBV4-1 with TRBJ2-3; TRBD2 aligns across 7 bases. The CDR3 has 18 amino acids. V lost 0 bases to trimming and J lost 3 bases; unmatched junction nucleotides: 12. Per the germline V gene, CDR1 is MGHRA and CDR2 is YSYEKL. CDR3: CASSQERLRAGITDTQYF. In nucleotides, the CDR3 is TGCGCCAGCAGCCAAGAACGGTTGCGAGCGGGGATTACAGATACGCAGTATTTT.

V gene TRBV20-1 combines with J gene TRBJ1-3; 9 bases align to TRBD1. Trimming cost V 3 bases and J 4 bases; bases outside gene matches: 1. The CDR3 length is 13 residues. Germline loops: CDR1 DFQATT, CDR2 SNEGSKA (reference sequence). The CDR3 sequence is CSASTGGGNTIYF. The CDR3 bases are TGCAGTGCTAGTACAGGGGGCGGAAACACCATATATTTT.

There are a few counts of this clonotype. The gene calls are TRBV7-9 and TRBJ2-7; no clear D gene. With 1 base removed from V and 2 bases from J, the gap between germline ends came to 12 bases. Germline-derived CDR1 and CDR2 are SEHNR and FQNEAQ (reference sequence). This CDR3 comprises 15 residues. CDR3 DNA: TGTGCCAGCAGCTTAGGGTTTACAGCAACCTACGAGCAGTACTTC. This codes for CASSLGFTATYEQYF.

This clonotype has at least ten counts. V is TRBV6-6 and J is TRBJ1-5, with a possible D match to TRBD1 (5 bases). CDR1 and CDR2 (germline): MNHNY, SVGAGI (reference sequence). Trimming removed 2 bases at V and 7 bases at J, with 6 bases between. There are 12 residues in the CDR3. In DNA form, the CDR3 reads TGTGCCAGCAGTTACCGGGACCAGCCCCAGCATTTT. This encodes CASSYRDQPQHF.

As concerns this clonotype: The junction does not match germline at one end; this may be a read error. The rearrangement links TRBV5-1 to TRBJ2-7; D not resolved. Germline V CDR1 and CDR2: SGHRS, YFSETQ. This CDR3 region has 12 residues. In DNA, the CDR3 is TGCGCCAGCAACTTGGTCGGCTACGAGCAGTACTTC. Amino acids: CASNLVGYEQYF.

This clonotype was detected ten times or more. V gene TRBV7-9 combines with J gene TRBJ2-7, with unresolved D. Trimming shortened V by 3 bases and J by 2 bases, and 8 bases separated the two germline ends. The CDR3 is 13 residues long. Germline assignment: CDR1 SEHNR and CDR2 FQNEAQ (reference sequence). This CDR3 is CASSFTETYEQYF. The CDR3 DNA reads TGTGCCAGCAGCTTTACAGAGACCTACGAGCAGTACTTC. Looking up the rest from reference TRBV7-9 and TRBJ2-7 gives the full variable domain: DTGVSQNPRHKITKRGQNVTFRCDPISEHNRLYWYRQTLGQGPEFLTYFQNEAQLEKSRLLSDRFSAERPKGSFSTLEIQRTEQGDSAMYLCASSFTETYEQYFGPGTRLTVT.